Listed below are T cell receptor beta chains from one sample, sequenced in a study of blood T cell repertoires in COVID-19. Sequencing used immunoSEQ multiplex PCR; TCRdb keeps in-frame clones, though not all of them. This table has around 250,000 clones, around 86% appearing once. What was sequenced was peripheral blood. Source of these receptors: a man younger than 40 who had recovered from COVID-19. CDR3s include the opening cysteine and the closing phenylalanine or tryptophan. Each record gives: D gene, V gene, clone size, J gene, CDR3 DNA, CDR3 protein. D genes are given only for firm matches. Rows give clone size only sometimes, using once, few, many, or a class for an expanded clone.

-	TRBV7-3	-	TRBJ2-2	TGTGCCAGCAGCTTAAATCCGGGGATACCCACCGGGGAGCTGTTTTTT	CASSLNPGIPTGELFF
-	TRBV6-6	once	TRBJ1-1	TGTGCCAGCAGTTACCAAAAGACACCGAACACTGAAGCTTTCTTT	CASSYQKTPNTEAFF
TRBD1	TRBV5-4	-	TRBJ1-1	TGTGCCAGCAGCAATGCAGGGGGCTTAGCTTTCTTT	CASSNAGGLAFF
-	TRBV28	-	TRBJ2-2	TGTGCCAGCAGGGACAGTAACACCGGGGAGCTGTTTTTT	CASRDSNTGELFF
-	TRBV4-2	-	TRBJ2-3	TGTGCCAGCAGCCAAGAACTATCGGTGGATACGCAGTATTTT	CASSQELSVDTQYF
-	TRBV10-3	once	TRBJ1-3	TGTGCCATCAGTGAGTCAGTGACAGCCTCTGGAAACACCATATATTTT	CAISESVTASGNTIYF
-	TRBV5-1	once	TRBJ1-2	TGCGCCAGCAGCTTGCTGGGGGCTGGGGGCTACACCTTC	CASSLLGAGGYTF
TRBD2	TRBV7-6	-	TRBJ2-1	TGTGCCAGCAGCCCTCTAGCGGGGTCCTACAATGAGCAGTTCTTC	CASSPLAGSYNEQFF
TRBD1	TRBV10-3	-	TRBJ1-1	TGTGCCATCAGTGCTACAGGGGACACTGAAGCTTTCTTT	CAISATGDTEAFF
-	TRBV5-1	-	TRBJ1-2	TGCGCCAGCAGCTTGGCTGGGGAGGGCTATGGCTACACCTTC	CASSLAGEGYGYTF
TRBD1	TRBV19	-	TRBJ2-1	TGTGCCAGTAGTACAGCAACCGGGACAGGGGGCGCAGGGGAGCAGTTCTTC	CASSTATGTGGAGEQFF
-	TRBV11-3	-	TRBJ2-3	TGTGCCAGCAGCTTAGTGGGTGCGGGGAGTTCAGATACGCAGTATTTT	CASSLVGAGSSDTQYF
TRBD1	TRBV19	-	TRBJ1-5	TGTGCCAGTAGTGTCGACAGGGGGGGTCGTCAGCCCCAGCATTTT	CASSVDRGGRQPQHF
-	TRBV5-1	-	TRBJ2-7	TGCGCCAGCAGCCCCGACAGGTATATCGACGAGCAGTACTTC	CASSPDRYIDEQYF
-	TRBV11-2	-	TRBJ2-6	TGTGCCAGCAGCCCACTTCCTGGGGCCAACGTCCTGACTTTC	CASSPLPGANVLTF
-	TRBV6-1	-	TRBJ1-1	TGTGCCAGCAGTGATCAACATCCGAACACTGAAGCTTTCTTT	CASSDQHPNTEAFF
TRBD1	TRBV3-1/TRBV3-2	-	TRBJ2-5	TGTGCCAGCAGCCCCGACAGGGCGACGAAGACCCAGTACTTC	CASSPDRATKTQYF
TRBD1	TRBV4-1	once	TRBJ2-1	TGCGCCAGCAGCCTACGACAGGGGCGCAATGAGCAGTTCTTC	CASSLRQGRNEQFF
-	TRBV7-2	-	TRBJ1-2	TGTGCCAGCAGCTCGGCCGTTGGGGCGCTTGGCTATGGCTACACCTTC	CASSSAVGALGYGYTF
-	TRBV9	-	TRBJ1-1	TGTGCCAGCAGCGTAGTTGAGGTTACAGGGAACACTGAAGCTTTCTTT	CASSVVEVTGNTEAFF
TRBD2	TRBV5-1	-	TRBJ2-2	TGCGCCAGCAGCGTAGGACTAGCGGGGGATTTCGGGGAGCTGTTTTTT	CASSVGLAGDFGELFF
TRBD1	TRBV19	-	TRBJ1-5	TGTGCCAGTACGGGACAGGGTGATCAGCCCCAGCATTTT	CASTGQGDQPQHF
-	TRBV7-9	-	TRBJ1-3	TGTGCCAGCAGCTCTTGGACAGCTCTATCTGGAAACACCATATATTTT	CASSSWTALSGNTIYF
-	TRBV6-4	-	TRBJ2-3	TGTGCCAGCAGACTACAGGGAACTAGCACAGATACGCAGTATTTT	CASRLQGTSTDTQYF
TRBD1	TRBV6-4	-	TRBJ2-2	TGTGCCAGCAGCCAAGCCTCCGGGACAGGGGGCACCGGGGAGCTGTTTTTT	CASSQASGTGGTGELFF
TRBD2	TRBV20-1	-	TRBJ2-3	TGCAGTGCTAGTGCGGGGGGCATTGGCACAGATACGCAGTATTTT	CSASAGGIGTDTQYF
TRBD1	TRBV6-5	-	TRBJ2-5	TGTGCCAGCAGTTCAGGGACAGTAAGAAAAGAGACCCAGTACTTC	CASSSGTVRKETQYF
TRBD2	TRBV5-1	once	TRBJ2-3	TGCGCCAGCAGCCGGGGGGGAAACACAGATACGCAGTATTTT	CASSRGGNTDTQYF
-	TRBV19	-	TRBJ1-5	TGTGCCAGTACTCCCCAGGCGTTTAGCAATCAGCCCCAGCATTTT	CASTPQAFSNQPQHF
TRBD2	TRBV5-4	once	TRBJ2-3	TGTGCCAGCAGCTTGGTGAGCGGGGGGGGAGATACGCAGTATTTT	CASSLVSGGGDTQYF
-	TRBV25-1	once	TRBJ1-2	TGTGCCAGCAGCCGGGGGGGGCCTGGCTATGGCTACACCTTC	CASSRGGPGYGYTF
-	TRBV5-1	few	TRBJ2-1	TGCGCCAGCAGCTGGGACTCTTTGGAGCAGTTCTTC	CASSWDSLEQFF